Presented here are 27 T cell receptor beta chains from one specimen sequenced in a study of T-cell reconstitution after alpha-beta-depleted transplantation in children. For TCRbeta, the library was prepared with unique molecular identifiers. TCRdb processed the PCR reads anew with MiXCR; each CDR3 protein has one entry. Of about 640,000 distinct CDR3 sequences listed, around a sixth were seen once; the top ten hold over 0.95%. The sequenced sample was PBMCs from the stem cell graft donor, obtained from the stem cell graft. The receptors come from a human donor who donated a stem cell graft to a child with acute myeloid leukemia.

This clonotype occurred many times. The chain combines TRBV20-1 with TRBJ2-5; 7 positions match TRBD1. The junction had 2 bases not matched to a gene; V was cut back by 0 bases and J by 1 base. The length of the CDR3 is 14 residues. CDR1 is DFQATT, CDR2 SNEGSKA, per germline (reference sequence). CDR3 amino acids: CSARDGTAQETQYF. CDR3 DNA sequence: TGCAGTGCTAGAGATGGGACAGCCCAAGAGACCCAGTACTTC.

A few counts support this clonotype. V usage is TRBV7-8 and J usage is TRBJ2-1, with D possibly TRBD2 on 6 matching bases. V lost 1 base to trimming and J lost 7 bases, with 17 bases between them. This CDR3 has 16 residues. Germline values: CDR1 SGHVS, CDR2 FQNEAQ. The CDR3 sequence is CASSLVVPQGGNEQFF. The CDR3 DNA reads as TGTGCCAGCAGCTTAGTCGTCCCCCAAGGAGGGAATGAGCAGTTCTTC.

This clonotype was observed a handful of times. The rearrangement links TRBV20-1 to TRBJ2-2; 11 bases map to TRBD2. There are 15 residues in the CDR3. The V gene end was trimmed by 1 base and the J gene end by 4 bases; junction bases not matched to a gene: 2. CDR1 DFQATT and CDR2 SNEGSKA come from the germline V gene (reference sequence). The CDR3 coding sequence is TGCAGTGCTAGAGCCCTAGCGGGGGGCACCGGGGAGCTGTTTTTT. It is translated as CSARALAGGTGELFF.

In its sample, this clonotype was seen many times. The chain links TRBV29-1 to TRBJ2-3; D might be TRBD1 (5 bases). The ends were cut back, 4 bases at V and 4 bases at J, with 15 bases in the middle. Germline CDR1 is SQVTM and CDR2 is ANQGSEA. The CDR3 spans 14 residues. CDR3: CSVGQGQKSDTQYF. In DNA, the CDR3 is TGCAGCGTTGGGCAGGGCCAAAAGTCAGATACGCAGTATTTT.

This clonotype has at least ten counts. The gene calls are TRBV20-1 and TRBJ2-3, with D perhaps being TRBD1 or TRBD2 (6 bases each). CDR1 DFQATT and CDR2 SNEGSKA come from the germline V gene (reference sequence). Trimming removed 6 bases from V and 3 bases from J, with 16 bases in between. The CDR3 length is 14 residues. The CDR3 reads CSAPGGRGTDTQYF. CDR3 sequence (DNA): TGCAGTGCCCCCGGGGGCCGAGGGACAGATACGCAGTATTTT.

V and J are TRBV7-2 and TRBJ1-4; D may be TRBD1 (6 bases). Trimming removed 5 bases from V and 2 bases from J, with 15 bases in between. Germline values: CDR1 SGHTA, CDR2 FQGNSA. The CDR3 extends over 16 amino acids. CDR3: CASSITGGATNEKLFF. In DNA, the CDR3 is TGTGCCAGCAGCATTACCGGGGGGGCTACTAATGAAAAACTGTTTTTT.

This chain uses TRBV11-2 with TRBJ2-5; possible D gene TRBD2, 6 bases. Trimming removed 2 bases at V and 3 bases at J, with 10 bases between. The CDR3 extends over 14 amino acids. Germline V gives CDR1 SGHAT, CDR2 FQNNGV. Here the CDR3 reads CASSLSWGEETQYF. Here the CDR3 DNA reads TGTGCCAGCAGCTTATCGTGGGGGGAAGAGACCCAGTACTTC. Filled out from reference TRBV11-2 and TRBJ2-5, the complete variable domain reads EAGVAQSPRYKIIEKRQSVAFWCNPISGHATLYWYQQILGQGPKLLIQFQNNGVVDDSQLPKDRFSAERLKGVDSTLKIQPAKLEDSAVYLCASSLSWGEETQYFGPGTRLLVL.

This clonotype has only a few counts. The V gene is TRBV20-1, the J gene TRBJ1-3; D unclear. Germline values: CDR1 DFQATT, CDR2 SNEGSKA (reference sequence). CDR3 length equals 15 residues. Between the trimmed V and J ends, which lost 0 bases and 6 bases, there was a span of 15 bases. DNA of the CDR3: TGCAGTGCTAGAGATACAATTCACCCCCAAAACACCATATATTTT. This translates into CSARDTIHPQNTIYF.

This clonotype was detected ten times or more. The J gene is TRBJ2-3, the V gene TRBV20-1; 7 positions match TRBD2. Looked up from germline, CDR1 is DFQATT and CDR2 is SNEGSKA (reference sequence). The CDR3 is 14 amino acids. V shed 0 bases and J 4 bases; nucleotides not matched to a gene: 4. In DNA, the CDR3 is TGCAGTGCTAGAGATGGACGGGGGGCAGATACGCAGTATTTT. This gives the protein CSARDGRGADTQYF.

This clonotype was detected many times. The CDR3 is CSVWGGTEAFF. CDR3 in DNA: TGCAGCGTTTGGGGGGGGACTGAAGCTTTCTTT. The chain is built from TRBV29-1 and TRBJ1-1; TRBD1 is a possible D gene (5 bases). CDR3 length: 11 residues. Germline CDR1 reads SQVTM; CDR2 reads ANQGSEA. The germline V and J ends were trimmed by 5 bases and 5 bases, with 9 bases remaining between them.

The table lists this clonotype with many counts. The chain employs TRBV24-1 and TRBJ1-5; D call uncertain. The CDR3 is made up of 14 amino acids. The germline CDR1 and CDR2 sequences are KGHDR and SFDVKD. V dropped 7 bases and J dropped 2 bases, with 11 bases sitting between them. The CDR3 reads CATSQELGNQPQHF. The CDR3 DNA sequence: TGTGCCACCAGCCAGGAGCTCGGCAATCAGCCCCAGCATTTT.

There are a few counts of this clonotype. CDR3 protein: CASSTAPGTEAFF. In DNA, the CDR3 is TGTGCCAGCAGTACTGCCCCAGGGACTGAAGCTTTCTTT. The chain has TRBV12-3 or TRBV12-4 and TRBJ1-1, with a tentative D call TRBD1 (5 bases). V was pared by 5 bases and J by 5 bases, with 12 bases between. This CDR3 is 13 amino acids long.

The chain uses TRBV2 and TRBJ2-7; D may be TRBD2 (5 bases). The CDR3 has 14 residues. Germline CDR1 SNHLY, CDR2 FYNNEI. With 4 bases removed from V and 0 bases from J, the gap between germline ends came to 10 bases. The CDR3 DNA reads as TGTGCCAGCAGTGGTAGCGATCTCTCCTACGAGCAGTACGTC. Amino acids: CASSGSDLSYEQYV.

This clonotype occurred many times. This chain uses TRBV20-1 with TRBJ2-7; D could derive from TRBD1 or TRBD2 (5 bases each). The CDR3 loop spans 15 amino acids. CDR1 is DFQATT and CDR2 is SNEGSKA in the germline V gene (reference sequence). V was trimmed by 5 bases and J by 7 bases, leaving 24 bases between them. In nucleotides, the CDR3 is TGCAGTGCTGCCCCGTGGGGGTTCTTTTCGGATGAGCAGTACTTC. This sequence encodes CSAAPWGFFSDEQYF.

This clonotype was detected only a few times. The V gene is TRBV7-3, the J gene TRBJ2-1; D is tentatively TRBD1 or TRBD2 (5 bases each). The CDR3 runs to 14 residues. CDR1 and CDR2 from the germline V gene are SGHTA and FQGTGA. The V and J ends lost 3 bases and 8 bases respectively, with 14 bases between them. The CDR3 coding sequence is TGTGCCAGCAGCTTTGGGGACCCCCTGGATGAGCAGTTCTTC. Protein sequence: CASSFGDPLDEQFF.

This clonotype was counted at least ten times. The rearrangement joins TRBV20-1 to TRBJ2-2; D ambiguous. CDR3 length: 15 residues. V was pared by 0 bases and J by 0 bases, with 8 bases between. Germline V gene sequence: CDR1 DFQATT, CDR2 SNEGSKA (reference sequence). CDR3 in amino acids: CSAREELSNTGELFF. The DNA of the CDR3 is TGCAGTGCTAGAGAGGAACTATCGAACACCGGGGAGCTGTTTTTT.

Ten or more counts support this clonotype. This CDR3 reads CSASTDRESYEQYF. In DNA, the CDR3 is TGCAGTGCTAGTACGGACAGGGAGAGTTACGAGCAGTACTTC. The chain couples TRBV20-1 to TRBJ2-7; 8 bases map to TRBD1. J gave up 4 bases and V 3 bases, and 8 bases lay outside the gene matches. Germline V lookup: CDR1 DFQATT, CDR2 SNEGSKA (reference sequence). CDR3 length equals 14 residues.

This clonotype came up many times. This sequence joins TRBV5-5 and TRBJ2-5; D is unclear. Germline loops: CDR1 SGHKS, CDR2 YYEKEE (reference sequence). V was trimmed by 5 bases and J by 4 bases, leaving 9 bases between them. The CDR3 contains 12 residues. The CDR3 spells CASRKVGETQYF. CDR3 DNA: TGTGCCAGCAGGAAAGTAGGAGAGACCCAGTACTTC. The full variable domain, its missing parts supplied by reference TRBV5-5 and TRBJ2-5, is DAGVTQSPTHLIKTRGQQVTLRCSPISGHKSVSWYQQVLGQGPQFIFQYYEKEERGRGNFPDRFSARQFPNYSSELNVNALLLGDSALYLCASRKVGETQYFGPGTRLLVL.

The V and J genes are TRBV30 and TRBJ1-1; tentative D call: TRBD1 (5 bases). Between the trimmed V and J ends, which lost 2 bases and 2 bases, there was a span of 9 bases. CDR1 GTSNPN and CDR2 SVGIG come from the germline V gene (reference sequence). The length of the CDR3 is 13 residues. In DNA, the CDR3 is TGTGCCTGGAGTCCGGGGCGAAACACTGAAGCTTTCTTT. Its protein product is CAWSPGRNTEAFF.

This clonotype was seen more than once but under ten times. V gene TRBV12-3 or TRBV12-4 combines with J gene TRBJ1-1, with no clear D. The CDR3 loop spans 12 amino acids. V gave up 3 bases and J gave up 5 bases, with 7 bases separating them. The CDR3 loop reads CASSFTRTEAFF. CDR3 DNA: TGTGCCAGCAGTTTCACCAGGACTGAAGCTTTCTTT.

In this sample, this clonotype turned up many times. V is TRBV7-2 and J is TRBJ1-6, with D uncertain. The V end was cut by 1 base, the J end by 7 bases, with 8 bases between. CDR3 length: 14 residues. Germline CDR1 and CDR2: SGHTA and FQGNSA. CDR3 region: CASSLVFGNSPLHF. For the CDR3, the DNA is TGTGCCAGCAGCTTAGTTTTCGGGAATTCACCCCTCCACTTT.

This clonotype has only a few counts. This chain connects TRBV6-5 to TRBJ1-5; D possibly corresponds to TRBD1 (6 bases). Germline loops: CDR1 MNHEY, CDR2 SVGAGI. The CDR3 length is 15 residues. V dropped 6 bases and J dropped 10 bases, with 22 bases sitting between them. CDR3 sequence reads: CASSPKRTLQGPQHF. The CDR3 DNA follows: TGTGCCAGCAGCCCCAAGCGCACTCTACAGGGTCCCCAGCATTTT.

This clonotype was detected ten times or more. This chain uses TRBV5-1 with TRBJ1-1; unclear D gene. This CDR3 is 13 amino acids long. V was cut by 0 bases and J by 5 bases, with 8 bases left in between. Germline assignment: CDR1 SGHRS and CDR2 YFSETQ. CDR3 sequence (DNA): TGCGCCAGCAGCTTGGGGGTCGTGACTGAAGCTTTCTTT. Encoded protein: CASSLGVVTEAFF.

CDR3 sequence: CSARDSQNYGYTF. CDR3 DNA sequence: TGCAGTGCTCGGGACAGCCAGAACTATGGCTACACCTTC. The V and J genes are TRBV20-1 and TRBJ1-2; 7 bases map to TRBD1. Germline V CDR1 and CDR2: DFQATT, SNEGSKA (reference sequence). This CDR3 region has 13 residues. The trim removed 5 bases at V and 2 bases at J, leaving 5 bases unmatched.

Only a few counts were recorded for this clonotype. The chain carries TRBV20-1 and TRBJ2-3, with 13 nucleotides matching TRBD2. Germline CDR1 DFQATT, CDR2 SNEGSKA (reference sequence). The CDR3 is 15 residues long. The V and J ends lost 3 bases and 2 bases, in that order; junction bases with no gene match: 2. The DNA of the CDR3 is TGCAGTGCTAGGGGGACTAGCGGGGTCACAGATACGCAGTATTTT. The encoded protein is CSARGTSGVTDTQYF.

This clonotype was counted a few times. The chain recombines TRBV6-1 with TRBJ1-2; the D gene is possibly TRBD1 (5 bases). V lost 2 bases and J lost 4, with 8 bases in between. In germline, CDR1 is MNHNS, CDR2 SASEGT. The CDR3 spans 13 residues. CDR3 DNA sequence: TGTGCCAGCAGTGAAACAGGCCCCTATGGCTACACCTTC. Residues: CASSETGPYGYTF.

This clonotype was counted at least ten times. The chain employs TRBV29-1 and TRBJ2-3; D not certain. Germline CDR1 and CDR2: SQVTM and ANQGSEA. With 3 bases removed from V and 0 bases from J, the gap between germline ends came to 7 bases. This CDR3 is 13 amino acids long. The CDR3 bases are TGCAGCGTTGACAGGCCTAGCACAGATACGCAGTATTTT. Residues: CSVDRPSTDTQYF.